The present entry profiles one T cell receptor beta chain with its context. Trimming left V 2 bases short and J 5 bases short, with 6 bases between. From germline, CDR1 is SEHNR and CDR2 FQNEAQ (reference sequence). The CDR3 covers 13 residues. This sample is drawn from a study of T cell changes during pregnancy in multiple sclerosis. Assay: immunoSEQ multiplex PCR; the TCRdb copy retains only in-frame clones and omits some. The sample lists 64,000 or so clones; 80% to 95% were seen once. The rearrangement uses TRBV7-9 and TRBJ2-2; D unclear. The receptor's source is a female donor with multiple sclerosis, enrolled in a pregnancy study. The sequenced sample was peripheral blood, obtained in the first trimester of pregnancy. In DNA, the CDR3 is TGTGCCAGCAGCTTAAGCCGTACCGGGGAGCTGTTTTTT. Its protein product is CASSLSRTGELFF.